This T cell receptor beta chain was sequenced for a study of regulatory T cells in long-lasting Graves disease. This clonotype was counted a few times. A read error may account for a junction end that differs from germline. Construction of TCR beta libraries relied on iRepertoire HTBI primers and on Arm-PCR targeting CDR3 regions. In TCRdb, the multiplex PCR reads were re-called with MiXCR into one record per CDR3 protein. The sample has about 430,000 distinct CDR3 sequences, around 16% seen once. This CDR3 region has 13 residues. Germline loops: CDR1 SGHNT, CDR2 YYREEE (reference sequence). Time point indicated: newly diagnosed GD, antithyroid drugs for less than 3 months. Extracted RNA from PBMCs served as the source of the TCR library. The sample was also reused in another study, on T cells in Graves' hyperthyroidism and ophthalmopathy. That work states: Peripheral blood also featured most of the thyroid clonotypes expanded above 0.001.

V is TRBV5-4 and J is TRBJ2-7; maybe TRBD1 (6 bases). This clonotype was obtained from a woman aged 40 to 55 with Graves disease. Source: peripheral blood mononuclear cells (PBMCs), taken at new diagnosis, from a patient treated with antithyroid drugs. As DNA, the CDR3 is TGTGCCAGCAGTTCCGACAGGTCCTACGGGCAGTACTTC. Translating it yields CASSSDRSYGQYF.